Listed below are T cell receptor beta chains from one sample, sequenced in a study of OX40 agonist ivuxolimab in advanced cancers. The table came from immunoSEQ multiplex PCR; TCRdb's copy has only in-frame clones and leaves some out. The sample comprises 30,000 to 40,000 clones, roughly 82% of which are singletons, and about 25% rests with the top ten. Source: CD4+ or CD8+ T cells sorted from blood, taken in a trial of the OX40 agonist ivuxolimab. The receptors originated from an adult with an advanced solid tumor such as melanoma, head and neck, liver or kidney cancer. CDR3s include the opening cysteine and the closing phenylalanine or tryptophan. A D gene is named only where the DNA matches it firmly. Expanded clones are given a class, and other clones once, few, many or no size at all.

d_call	clone_size	j_call	v_call	cdr3_nt	cdr3_aa
TRBD2	-	TRBJ2-5	TRBV5-6	TGTGCCAGCACCCCTGGAGCGGGAGAGATTGAGACCCAGTACTTC	CASTPGAGEIETQYF
-	-	TRBJ2-3	TRBV11-2	TGTGCCAGCAGCTCACTAGTCACAGATACGCAGTATTTT	CASSSLVTDTQYF
-	-	TRBJ1-1	TRBV7-9	TGTGCCAGCCGAGAGGCAGGGGATGAAGCTTTCTTT	CASREAGDEAFF
-	once	TRBJ1-1	TRBV28	TGTGCCAGCAGTTCGCTCCCTAAGAGTCCTGAAGCTTTCTTT	CASSSLPKSPEAFF
-	-	TRBJ1-1	TRBV19	TGTGCCAGTAGTATAGAGGGGTCCTCGGAGACTGAAGCTTTCTTT	CASSIEGSSETEAFF
TRBD1	-	TRBJ2-7	TRBV19	TGTGCCAGTACCTTCACAGGGGGCGATGGGTACGAGCAGTACTTC	CASTFTGGDGYEQYF
TRBD1	-	TRBJ2-7	TRBV15	TGTGCCACCAGCAGTCCCTGGACAGGCTACGAGCAGTACTTC	CATSSPWTGYEQYF
-	-	TRBJ2-5	TRBV28	TGTGCCAGCAGCCTCAAACCTTCACAGACCCAGTACTTC	CASSLKPSQTQYF
-	-	TRBJ1-2	TRBV27	TGTGCCAGCAGTTTAGTTGGGGGCGGAGGCTATGGCTACACCTTC	CASSLVGGGGYGYTF
-	-	TRBJ1-2	TRBV5-6	TGTGCCAGCAGCTTAGTAGTAGGGAGTTATGGCTACACCTTC	CASSLVVGSYGYTF
TRBD1	-	TRBJ1-2	TRBV14	TGTGCCAGCAGCCACATAGGGGACAGCACTAACTATGGCTACACCTTC	CASSHIGDSTNYGYTF
TRBD2	-	TRBJ2-7	TRBV27	TGTGCCAGCAGTTTAGGGCTAGCGGGGCACTACGAGCAGTACTTC	CASSLGLAGHYEQYF
TRBD2	-	TRBJ2-7	TRBV30	TGTGCCTGGACGGGCGGGAGTATTAAGTACGAGCAGTACTTC	CAWTGGSIKYEQYF
-	-	TRBJ2-2	TRBV7-9	TGTGCCAGCAGCTTAATTGACGGCACCGGGGAGCTGTTTTTT	CASSLIDGTGELFF
-	-	TRBJ2-7	TRBV5-6	TGTGCCAGCAGCTCCCGGGACACCGCCTTCTACGAGCAGTACTTC	CASSSRDTAFYEQYF
-	-	TRBJ1-3	TRBV11-2	TGTGCCAGCAGCCTAATTAGCTCTGGAAACACCATATATTTT	CASSLISSGNTIYF
-	-	TRBJ2-1	TRBV19	TGTGCCAGTAGTATGACCCTCGGCGACCAGACCTACAATGAGCAGTTCTTC	CASSMTLGDQTYNEQFF
TRBD1	-	TRBJ2-7	TRBV28	TGTGCCAGCAGCCCCCTGGTGGTACAGGGGCCCGAGCGGCCCTACGAGCAGTACTTC	CASSPLVVQGPERPYEQYF
TRBD1	-	TRBJ1-2	TRBV7-9	TGTGCCAGCAGCTTGGGAGACAGGGGAGTTTACTATGGCTACACCTTC	CASSLGDRGVYYGYTF
-	-	TRBJ2-1	TRBV27	TGTGCCAGCAGTTTAGCAGGGGAGAACAATGAGCAGTTCTTC	CASSLAGENNEQFF
TRBD2	-	TRBJ2-7	TRBV6-1	TGTGCCAGCTTAGCCAGCGGGAGCTCCTACGAGCAGTACTTC	CASLASGSSYEQYF
TRBD1	once	TRBJ1-1	TRBV7-3	TGTGCCAGCAGCTTAACGGACAGGGACACTGAAGCTTTCTTT	CASSLTDRDTEAFF
-	-	TRBJ1-1	TRBV11-2	TGTGCCAGCAGCTTGGGAGGAAGTCGGGCTTTCTTT	CASSLGGSRAFF
-	-	TRBJ1-1	TRBV11-2	TGTGCCAGCAGCTTCACATTGAACACTGAAGCTTTCTTT	CASSFTLNTEAFF
-	many	TRBJ2-1	TRBV7-6	TGTGCCAGCAGCTTAGGGCCGCAGGCAAATGAGCAGTTCTTC	CASSLGPQANEQFF
TRBD2	-	TRBJ2-3	TRBV6-1	TGTGCCAGCAGCCGACTAGCGGGAGAAGCAGATACGCAGTATTTT	CASSRLAGEADTQYF
TRBD2	-	TRBJ2-1	TRBV9	TGTGCCAGCAGCGTGGCTAGCGGGAGTAGTGGTGGGGGTGAGCAGTTCTTC	CASSVASGSSGGGEQFF
-	-	TRBJ2-2	TRBV7-1	TGTGCCAGCAGCTCCCACTCGGGGCAGGACGGGGAGCTGTTTTTT	CASSSHSGQDGELFF
TRBD2	many	TRBJ2-1	TRBV6-4	TGTGCCAGCCGGATAGTAGCGGGAGGGCCCAATGAGCAGTTCTTC	CASRIVAGGPNEQFF
TRBD1	-	TRBJ2-7	TRBV19	TGTGCCAGTAGTATAGATCAGGGGGCGAGCGAGCAGTACTTC	CASSIDQGASEQYF
TRBD2	-	TRBJ2-1	TRBV6-1	TGTGCCAGCAGTGCCCTGGGCGGGAGCAACAATGAGCAGTTCTTC	CASSALGGSNNEQFF
-	-	TRBJ2-7	TRBV5-1	TGCGCCAGCAGCTTGTCCGTCCGCTCCCAGAGCGAGCAGTACTTC	CASSLSVRSQSEQYF
-	-	TRBJ2-1	TRBV7-9	TGTGCCAGCAGCCCGGCCGTGGGGGCTTACAATGAGCAGTTCTTC	CASSPAVGAYNEQFF
-	-	TRBJ1-2	TRBV4-3	TGCGCCAGCAGCCAAGATACCCCCGGGGGAGCGTCAGTGTACACCTTC	CASSQDTPGGASVYTF
-	-	TRBJ2-1	TRBV19	TGTGCCAGTAGTACTAGCTCGAGCTCCTACAATGAGCAGTTCTTC	CASSTSSSSYNEQFF
-	-	TRBJ2-7	TRBV6-1	TGTGCCAGCAGCCTCGGACAGCAGTACGAGCAGTACTTC	CASSLGQQYEQYF
-	-	TRBJ2-7	TRBV4-1	TGCGCCAGCAGCCAGGCGTTTGGTGGAGACGAGCAGTACTTC	CASSQAFGGDEQYF
-	few	TRBJ2-7	TRBV7-7	TGTGCTAGCAGCTTAGATCTTACCCACGAGCAGTACTTC	CASSLDLTHEQYF
-	-	TRBJ1-1	TRBV7-6	TGTGCCAGCAGCTTAGGGGGGGTTGACACTGAAGCTTTCTTC	CASSLGGVDTEAFF
TRBD2	once	TRBJ2-2	TRBV11-3	TGTGCCAGCAGCTCTATTAGCGGGCCCACGAACACCGGGGAGCTGTTTTTT	CASSSISGPTNTGELFF
-	-	TRBJ2-2	TRBV6-5	TGTGCCAGCCCCAGGACGGACACCGGGGAGCTGTTTTTT	CASPRTDTGELFF
TRBD1	-	TRBJ2-1	TRBV5-1	TGCGCCAGCAGCGGGACAGGGGGGTACAATGAGCAGTTCTTC	CASSGTGGYNEQFF
TRBD1	few	TRBJ2-7	TRBV4-3	TGCGCCAGCAGCTTTTCCGGGACAGGGGAGGCCTACGAGCAGTACTTC	CASSFSGTGEAYEQYF
TRBD2	few	TRBJ2-1	TRBV6-4	TGTGCCAGCAGTGGAACGGGGCGGGAGGTGACGAATGAGCAGTTCTTC	CASSGTGREVTNEQFF
-	-	TRBJ1-5	TRBV6-5	TGTGCCAGCAGTTACCTCGGTTCGAATCAGCCCCAGCATTTT	CASSYLGSNQPQHF
-	once	TRBJ2-3	TRBV5-4	TGTGCCAGCAGCTTGGAGTCCCGCGGAGATACGCAGTATTTT	CASSLESRGDTQYF
-	-	TRBJ2-3	TRBV2	TGTGCCAGCGGGGGCCAGAGACTAAGTGGTGCAGATACGCAGTATTTT	CASGGQRLSGADTQYF
-	few	TRBJ1-1	TRBV5-4	TGTGCCAGCAGCCGAGCCCGGGGGGGTACTGAAGCTTTCTTT	CASSRARGGTEAFF
TRBD1	-	TRBJ2-7	TRBV15	TGTGCCACCAGCAGAGCAGGACAGGGGGCGTACGAGCAGTACTTC	CATSRAGQGAYEQYF
-	-	TRBJ1-1	TRBV7-9	TGTGCCAGCAGCTTATTCCCCGTCGACACTGAAGCTTTCTTT	CASSLFPVDTEAFF
-	-	TRBJ2-7	TRBV29-1	TGCAGCGCCGTAAGTCAAGGCTTCGGCGAGCAGTACTTC	CSAVSQGFGEQYF
-	-	TRBJ2-2	TRBV6-4	TGTGCCAGCAGTGACCCCAACACCGGGGAGCTGTTTTTT	CASSDPNTGELFF
TRBD1	-	TRBJ1-1	TRBV28	TGTGCCATTTCTAACAGGGGCGTGGAAGCTTTCTTT	CAISNRGVEAFF
TRBD1	-	TRBJ1-6	TRBV6-4	TGTGCCAGCAGTGACGGGACAGGGGTTTCACCCCTCCACTTT	CASSDGTGVSPLHF
TRBD1	-	TRBJ1-1	TRBV19	TGTGCCAGTAGTACCCCGACAGGGGTTGACATGAACACTGAAGCTTTCTTT	CASSTPTGVDMNTEAFF